This T cell receptor (beta chain) was identified in a study of vaccination effects on CD4 cells after COVID-19. CDR1 is SGHKS and CDR2 is YYEKEE in the germline V gene (reference sequence). This CDR3 is 16 amino acids long. The ends were cut back, 0 bases at V and 0 bases at J, with 9 bases in the middle. About this clone itself: The antigen is undetermined.

Pools of viral peptides were used by the ViraFEST assay to expand antigen-specific CD4+ T cells ahead of sequencing. The authors isolated CD4+ T cells after 10 days of culture. Nucleocapsid antibodies stayed negative before and after vaccination, showing no earlier SARS-CoV-2 infection. TCRdb's table, derived via immunoSEQ multiplex PCR, lists solely in-frame clones and lacks some. The sample shows 65,000 to 90,000 clones, 78% of them seen only once. The sequencing used CD4+ T cells from PBMCs cultured with SARS-CoV-2 spike peptides, collected before COVID-19 vaccination. The rearrangement links TRBV5-5 to TRBJ1-4; no reliable D call. The source is a human donor who received a COVID-19 vaccine. Here the CDR3 DNA reads TGTGCCAGCAGCTTGGGGGGAGTTTCAACTAATGAAAAACTGTTTTTT. Translating gives CASSLGGVSTNEKLFF.